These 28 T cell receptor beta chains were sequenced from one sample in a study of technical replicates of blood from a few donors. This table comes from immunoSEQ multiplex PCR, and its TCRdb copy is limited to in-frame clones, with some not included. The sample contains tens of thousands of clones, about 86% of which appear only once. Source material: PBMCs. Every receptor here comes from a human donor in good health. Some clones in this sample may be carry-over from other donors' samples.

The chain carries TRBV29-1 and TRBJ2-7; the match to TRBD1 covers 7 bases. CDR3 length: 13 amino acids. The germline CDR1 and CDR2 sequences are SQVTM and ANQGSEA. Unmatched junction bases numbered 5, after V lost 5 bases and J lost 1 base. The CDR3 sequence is CSVRRDSSYEQYF. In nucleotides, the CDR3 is TGCAGCGTTCGCCGGGACAGTTCCTACGAGCAGTACTTC.

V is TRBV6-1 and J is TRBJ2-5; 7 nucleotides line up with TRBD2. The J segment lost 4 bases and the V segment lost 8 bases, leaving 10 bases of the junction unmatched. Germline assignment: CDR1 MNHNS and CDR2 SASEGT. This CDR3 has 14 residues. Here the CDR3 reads CASGRVAGTETQYF. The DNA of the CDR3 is TGTGCCAGCGGGAGAGTAGCGGGCACAGAGACCCAGTACTTC.

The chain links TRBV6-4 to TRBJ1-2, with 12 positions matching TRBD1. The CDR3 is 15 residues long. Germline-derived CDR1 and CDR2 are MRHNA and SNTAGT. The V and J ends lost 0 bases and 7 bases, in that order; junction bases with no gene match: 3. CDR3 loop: CASSDSGQGAAGYTF. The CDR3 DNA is TGTGCCAGCAGTGACTCGGGACAGGGGGCCGCTGGCTACACCTTC.

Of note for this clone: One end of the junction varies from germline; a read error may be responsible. This chain's CDR3 is CASRPIRDTTYEQYF. DNA of the CDR3: TGTGCTAGCAGACCGATTCGGGACACCACCTACGAGCAGTACTTC. This rearrangement joins TRBV27 to TRBJ2-7, with D possibly matching TRBD1 (6 bases). The CDR3 has 15 amino acids. Germline V lookup: CDR1 MNHEY, CDR2 SMNVEV (reference sequence).

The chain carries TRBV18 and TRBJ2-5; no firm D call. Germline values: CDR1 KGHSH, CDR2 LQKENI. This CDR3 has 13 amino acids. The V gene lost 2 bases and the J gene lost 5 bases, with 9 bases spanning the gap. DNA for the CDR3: TGTGCCAGCTCACCATTCCCCGGGGAGACCCAGTACTTC. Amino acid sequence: CASSPFPGETQYF.

CDR3 coding DNA: TGTGCCAGCTCACACCCCCCAGGGGAAGAGACCCAGTACTTC. Its translation: CASSHPPGEETQYF. The chain is built from TRBV18 and TRBJ2-5; maybe TRBD1 (6 bases). Germline values: CDR1 KGHSH, CDR2 LQKENI. This CDR3 has 14 residues. Trimming took 4 bases from V and 3 from J, leaving 12 bases between them.

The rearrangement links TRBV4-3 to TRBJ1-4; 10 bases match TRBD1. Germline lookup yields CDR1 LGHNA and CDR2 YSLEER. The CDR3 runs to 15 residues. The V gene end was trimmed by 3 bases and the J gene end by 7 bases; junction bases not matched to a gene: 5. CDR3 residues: CASSHRTGGGEKLFF. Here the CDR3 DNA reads TGCGCCAGCAGCCACAGGACAGGGGGGGGTGAAAAACTGTTTTTT.

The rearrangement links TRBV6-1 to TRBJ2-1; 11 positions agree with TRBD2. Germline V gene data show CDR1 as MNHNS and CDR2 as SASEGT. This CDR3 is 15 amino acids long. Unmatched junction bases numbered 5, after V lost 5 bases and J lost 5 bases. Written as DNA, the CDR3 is TGTGCCAGCAGTTCCGGGACTAGCGGTGACAATGAGCAGTTCTTC. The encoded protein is CASSSGTSGDNEQFF.

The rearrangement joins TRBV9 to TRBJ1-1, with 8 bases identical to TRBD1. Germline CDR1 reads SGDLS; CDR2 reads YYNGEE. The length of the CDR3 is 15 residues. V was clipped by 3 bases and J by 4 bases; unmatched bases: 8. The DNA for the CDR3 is TGTGCCAGCAGCGGGGGGGACAGGCACCTCACTGAAGCTTTCTTT. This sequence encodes CASSGGDRHLTEAFF.

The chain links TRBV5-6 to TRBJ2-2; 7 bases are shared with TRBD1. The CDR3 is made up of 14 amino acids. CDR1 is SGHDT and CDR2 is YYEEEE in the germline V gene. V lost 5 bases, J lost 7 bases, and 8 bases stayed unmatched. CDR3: CASSFTGAGGELFF. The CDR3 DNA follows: TGTGCCAGCAGTTTCACAGGGGCCGGCGGGGAGCTGTTTTTT.

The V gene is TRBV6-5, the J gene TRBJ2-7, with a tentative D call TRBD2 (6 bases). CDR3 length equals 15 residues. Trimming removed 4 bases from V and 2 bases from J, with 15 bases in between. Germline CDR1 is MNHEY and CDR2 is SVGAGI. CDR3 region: CASSSTGTGPYEQYF. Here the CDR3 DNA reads TGTGCCAGCAGTTCTACCGGGACTGGCCCCTACGAGCAGTACTTC.

CDR3 loop: CASSQPGRGNTEAFF. CDR3 sequence (DNA): TGTGCCAGCAGCCAACCCGGGAGGGGGAACACTGAAGCTTTCTTT. This chain uses TRBV4-2 with TRBJ1-1, with TRBD1 as a possible D gene (5 bases). The germline gives CDR1 LGHNA, CDR2 YNFKEQ. Trimming cost V 2 bases and J 1 base, with 11 bases left between them. CDR3 length equals 15 residues.

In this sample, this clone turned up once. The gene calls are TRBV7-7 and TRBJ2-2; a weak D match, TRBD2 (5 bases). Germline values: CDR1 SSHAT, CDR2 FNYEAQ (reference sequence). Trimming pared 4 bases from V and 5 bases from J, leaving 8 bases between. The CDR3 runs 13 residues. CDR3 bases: TGTGCCAGCAGCTCGGGGAAAACCGGGGAGCTGTTTTTT. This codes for CASSSGKTGELFF.

The CDR3 DNA reads TGTGCCAGCACCCCGGGACTAGCGGGCGAGGAGAACACCGGGGAGCTGTTTTTT. This translates into CASTPGLAGEENTGELFF. This chain joins TRBV5-8 and TRBJ2-2; 12 bases fit TRBD2. Trimming cost V 6 bases and J 1 base; bases outside gene matches: 10. In germline, CDR1 is SGHTS, CDR2 YDEGEE. The CDR3 spans 18 residues.

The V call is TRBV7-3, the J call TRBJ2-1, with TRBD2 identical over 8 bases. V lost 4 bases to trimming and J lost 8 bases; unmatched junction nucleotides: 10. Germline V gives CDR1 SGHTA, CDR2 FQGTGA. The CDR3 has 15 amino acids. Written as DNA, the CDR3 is TGTGCCAGCAGCTCCCCGTCGGGAGGGCCAGATGAGCAGTTCTTC. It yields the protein CASSSPSGGPDEQFF.

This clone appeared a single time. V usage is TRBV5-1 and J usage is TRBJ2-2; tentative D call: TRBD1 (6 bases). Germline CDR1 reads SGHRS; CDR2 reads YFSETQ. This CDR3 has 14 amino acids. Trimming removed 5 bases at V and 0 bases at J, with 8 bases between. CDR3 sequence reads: CASRQGTNTGELFF. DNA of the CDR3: TGCGCCAGCAGACAGGGAACGAACACCGGGGAGCTGTTTTTT. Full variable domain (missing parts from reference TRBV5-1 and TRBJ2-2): KAGVTQTPRYLIKTRGQQVTLSCSPISGHRSVSWYQQTPGQGLQFLFEYFSETQRNKGNFPGRFSGRQFSNSRSEMNVSTLELGDSALYLCASRQGTNTGELFFGEGSRLTVL.

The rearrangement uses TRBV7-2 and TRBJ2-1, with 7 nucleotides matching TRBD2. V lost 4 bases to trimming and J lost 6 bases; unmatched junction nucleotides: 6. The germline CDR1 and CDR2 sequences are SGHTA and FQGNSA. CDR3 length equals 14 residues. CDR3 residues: CASSSIGRINEQFF. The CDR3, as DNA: TGTGCCAGCAGCTCAATCGGGAGGATCAATGAGCAGTTCTTC. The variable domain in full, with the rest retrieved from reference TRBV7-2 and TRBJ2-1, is GAGVSQSPSNKVTEKGKDVELRCDPISGHTALYWYRQSLGQGLEFLIYFQGNSAPDKSGLPSDRFSAERTGGSVSTLTIQRTQQEDSAVYLCASSSIGRINEQFFGPGTRLTVL.

CDR3 in DNA: TGTGCCAGCAGCCTGCAGGTAGATACGCAGTATTTT. Its translation is CASSLQVDTQYF. The chain links TRBV11-2 to TRBJ2-3, with unresolved D. This CDR3 region has 12 residues. CDR1 and CDR2 from the germline V gene are SGHAT and FQNNGV. V was pared by 5 bases and J by 5 bases, with 8 bases between.

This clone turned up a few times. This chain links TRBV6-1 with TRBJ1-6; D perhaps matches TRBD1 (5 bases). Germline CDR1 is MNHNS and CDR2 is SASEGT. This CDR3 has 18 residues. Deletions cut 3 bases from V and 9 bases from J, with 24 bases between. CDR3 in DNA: TGTGCCAGCAGTGAGCTACGACAGCCATGGGTCCGGATTTCACCCCTCCACTTT. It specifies CASSELRQPWVRISPLHF.

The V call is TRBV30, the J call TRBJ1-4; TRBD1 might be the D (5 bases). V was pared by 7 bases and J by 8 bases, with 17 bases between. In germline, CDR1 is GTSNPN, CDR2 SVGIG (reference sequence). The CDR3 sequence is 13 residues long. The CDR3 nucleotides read TGTGCCTTACGACAGAACGTGAGGGAAAAACTGTTTTTT. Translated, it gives CALRQNVREKLFF. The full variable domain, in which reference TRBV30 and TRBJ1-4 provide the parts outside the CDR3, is SQTIHQWPATLVQPVGSPLSLECTVEGTSNPNLYWYRQAAGRGLQLLFYSVGIGQISSEVPQNLSASRPQDRQFILSSKKLLLSDSGFYLCALRQNVREKLFFGSGTQLSVL.

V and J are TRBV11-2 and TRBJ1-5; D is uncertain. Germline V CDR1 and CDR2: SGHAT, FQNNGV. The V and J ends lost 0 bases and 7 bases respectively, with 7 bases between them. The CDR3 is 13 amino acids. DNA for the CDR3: TGTGCCAGCAGCTTAGACCCGAGCCAGCCCCAGCATTTT. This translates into CASSLDPSQPQHF.

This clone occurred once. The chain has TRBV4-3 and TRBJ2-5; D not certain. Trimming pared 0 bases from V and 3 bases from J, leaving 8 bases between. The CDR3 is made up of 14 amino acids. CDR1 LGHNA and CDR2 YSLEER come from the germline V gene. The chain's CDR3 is CASSQDPRKETQYF. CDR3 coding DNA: TGCGCCAGCAGCCAAGACCCTAGAAAAGAGACCCAGTACTTC.

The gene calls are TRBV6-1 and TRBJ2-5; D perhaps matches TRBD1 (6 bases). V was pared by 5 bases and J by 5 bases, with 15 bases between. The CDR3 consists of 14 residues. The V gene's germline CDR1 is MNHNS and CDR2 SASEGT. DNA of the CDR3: TGTGCCAGCAGTTCGACAGGCCGGTGGGAGACCCAGTACTTC. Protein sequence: CASSSTGRWETQYF.

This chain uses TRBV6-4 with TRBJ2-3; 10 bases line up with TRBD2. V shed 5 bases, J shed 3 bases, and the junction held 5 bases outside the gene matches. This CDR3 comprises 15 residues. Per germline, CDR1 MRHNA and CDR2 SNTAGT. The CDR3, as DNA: TGTGCCAGCAGTCAGCGGGGGGGCCAAACAGATACGCAGTATTTT. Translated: CASSQRGGQTDTQYF.

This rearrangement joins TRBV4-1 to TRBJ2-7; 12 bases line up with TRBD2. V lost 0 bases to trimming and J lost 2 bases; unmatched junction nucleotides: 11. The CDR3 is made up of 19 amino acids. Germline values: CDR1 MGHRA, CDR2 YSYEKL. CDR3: CASSQDGGLAGLDPYEQYF. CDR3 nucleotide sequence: TGCGCCAGCAGCCAAGATGGGGGACTAGCGGGTTTGGACCCCTACGAGCAGTACTTC.

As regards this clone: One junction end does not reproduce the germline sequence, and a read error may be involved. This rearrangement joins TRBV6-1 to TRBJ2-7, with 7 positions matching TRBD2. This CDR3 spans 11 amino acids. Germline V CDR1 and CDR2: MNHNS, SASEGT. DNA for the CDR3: TGTGCCAGCAGTGCCCGACCCGGGAGGCACTTC. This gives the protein CASSARPGRHF.

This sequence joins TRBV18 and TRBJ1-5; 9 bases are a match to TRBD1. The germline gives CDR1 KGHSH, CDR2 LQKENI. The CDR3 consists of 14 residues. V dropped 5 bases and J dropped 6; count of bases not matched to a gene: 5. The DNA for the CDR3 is TGTGCCAGCTCAGAGGGACAGGGTGGTCAGCCCCAGCATTTT. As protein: CASSEGQGGQPQHF.

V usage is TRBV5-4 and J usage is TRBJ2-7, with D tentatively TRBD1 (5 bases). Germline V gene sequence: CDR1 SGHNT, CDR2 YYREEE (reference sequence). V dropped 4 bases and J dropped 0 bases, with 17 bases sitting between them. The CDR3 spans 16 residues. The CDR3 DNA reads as TGTGCCAGCAGCCAGCCTGGGGCGGCGAGCTCCTACGAGCAGTACTTC. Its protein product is CASSQPGAASSYEQYF.